Listed here are 12 T cell receptor beta chains from one sample, sequenced in a study of blood T cell repertoires in COVID-19. Here immunoSEQ multiplex PCR was the method, and the copy in TCRdb shows in-frame clones only, minus some. The table lists around 81,000 clones, roughly four fifths of them singletons. The sample taken for sequencing was peripheral blood. The receptors come from a human donor in a cohort sampled during active COVID-19.

The chain couples TRBV14 to TRBJ2-1; D is unresolved. The CDR3 covers 16 residues. V lost 3 bases to trimming and J lost 4 bases, with 16 bases between them. CDR1 and CDR2 (germline): SGHDN, FVKESK. The CDR3 DNA sequence: TGTGCCAGCAGCCAGTCGAGAGCCCCAACTTACAATGAGCAGTTCTTC. It translates to CASSQSRAPTYNEQFF.

The J gene is TRBJ2-5, the V gene TRBV5-1; D might be TRBD1 (6 bases). Trimming removed 1 base at V and 1 base at J, with 8 bases between. The CDR3 loop spans 14 amino acids. Per germline, CDR1 SGHRS and CDR2 YFSETQ. In nucleotides, the CDR3 is TGCGCCAGCAGCTTGCAGGGGATCCAAGAGACCCAGTACTTC. Encoded protein: CASSLQGIQETQYF.

The V gene is TRBV23-1, the J gene TRBJ1-5, with unresolved D. TRBV23-1 qualifies as an ORF whose function is uncertain. Trimming cost V 6 bases and J 0 bases, with 15 bases left between them. The CDR3 contains 16 residues. CDR3 loop: CASSPRRGSSNQPQHF. The CDR3 DNA sequence: TGCGCCAGCAGCCCACGGCGGGGAAGTAGCAATCAGCCCCAGCATTTT.

The rearrangement joins TRBV5-6 to TRBJ1-1; D is ambiguous. Germline lookup yields CDR1 SGHDT and CDR2 YYEEEE. The CDR3 length is 15 residues. V lost 4 bases to trimming and J lost 1 base, with 14 bases between them. Here the CDR3 reads CASSPFGGWNTEAFF. The CDR3, as DNA: TGTGCCAGCAGCCCTTTCGGAGGGTGGAACACTGAAGCTTTCTTT.

The chain employs TRBV4-3 and TRBJ2-7, with D unclear. This CDR3 region has 13 residues. Trimming cost V 1 base and J 2 bases, with 6 bases left between them. CDR1 and CDR2 from the germline V gene are LGHNA and YSLEER. CDR3 nucleotides: TGCGCCAGCAGCCAAGGCGGTACCTACGAGCAGTACTTC. It encodes CASSQGGTYEQYF.

The chain links TRBV18 to TRBJ1-4; TRBD1 might be the D (6 bases). V was cut by 6 bases and J by 8 bases, with 16 bases left in between. This CDR3 spans 14 amino acids. The V gene's germline CDR1 is KGHSH and CDR2 LQKENI. As DNA, the CDR3 is TGTGCCAGCTCCCTACAGGGCGGAGACGAAAAACTGTTTTTT. It codes for CASSLQGGDEKLFF.

As DNA, the CDR3 is TGTGCCAGCAGCTCACAGGGGGGTAGGACTGAAGCTTTCTTT. Protein: CASSSQGGRTEAFF. The V and J genes are TRBV7-9 and TRBJ1-1; 8 nucleotides agree with TRBD1. The V gene's germline CDR1 is SEHNR and CDR2 FQNEAQ (reference sequence). J was trimmed by 5 bases and V by 4 bases; bases with no gene match: 6. The CDR3 is 14 residues long.

The chain is built from TRBV19 and TRBJ2-6; 10 nucleotides align to TRBD2. Germline V lookup: CDR1 LNHDA, CDR2 SQIVND (reference sequence). The CDR3 has 16 residues. V was clipped by 11 bases and J by 0 bases; unmatched bases: 7. CDR3 protein: CAASAGGPSGANVLTF. CDR3 sequence (DNA): TGTGCCGCTTCAGCGGGGGGGCCCTCTGGGGCCAACGTCCTGACTTTC.

The V and J genes are TRBV6-5 and TRBJ1-5; 7 bases map to TRBD1. This CDR3 spans 13 amino acids. CDR1 and CDR2 from the germline V gene are MNHEY and SVGAGI. V shed 8 bases and J 9 bases; nucleotides not matched to a gene: 10. CDR3 loop: CASADRDLMPQHF. The CDR3 bases are TGTGCCAGCGCTGACAGGGATTTAATGCCCCAGCATTTT.

The rearrangement uses TRBV19 and TRBJ2-1; maybe TRBD1 (5 bases). V was pared by 3 bases and J by 10 bases, with 7 bases between. CDR3 size: 11 residues. Germline-derived CDR1 and CDR2 are LNHDA and SQIVND (reference sequence). This CDR3 is CASSIKGEQFF. The CDR3 DNA reads as TGTGCCAGTAGTATTAAGGGGGAGCAGTTCTTC.

The J gene is TRBJ2-5, the V gene TRBV5-4; a weak D match, TRBD2 (5 bases). Between the trimmed V and J ends, which lost 2 bases and 0 bases, there was a span of 11 bases. CDR1 SGHNT and CDR2 YYREEE come from the germline V gene (reference sequence). There are 15 residues in the CDR3. The CDR3 reads CASSLETGYQETQYF. CDR3 DNA sequence: TGTGCCAGCAGCTTAGAGACGGGGTACCAAGAGACCCAGTACTTC.

This chain links TRBV7-9 with TRBJ1-3; D gene ambiguous. Trimming took 1 base from V and 0 from J, leaving 4 bases between them. Germline loops: CDR1 SEHNR, CDR2 FQNEAQ (reference sequence). This CDR3 is 14 amino acids long. The CDR3 DNA is TGTGCCAGCAGCTTAGGCGTCTCTGGAAACACCATATATTTT. The encoded protein is CASSLGVSGNTIYF.